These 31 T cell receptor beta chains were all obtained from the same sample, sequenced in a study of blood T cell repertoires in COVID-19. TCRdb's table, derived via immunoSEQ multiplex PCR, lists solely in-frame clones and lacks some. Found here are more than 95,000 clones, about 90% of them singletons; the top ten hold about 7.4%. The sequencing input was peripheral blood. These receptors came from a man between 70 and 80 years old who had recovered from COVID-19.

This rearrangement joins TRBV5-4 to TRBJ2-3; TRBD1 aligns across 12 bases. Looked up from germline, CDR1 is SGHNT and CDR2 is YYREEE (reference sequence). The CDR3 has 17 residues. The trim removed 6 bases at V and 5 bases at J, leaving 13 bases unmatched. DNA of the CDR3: TGTGCCAGCACCGGCACCCCCGGGACAGGGGGCGAAGATACGCAGTATTTT. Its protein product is CASTGTPGTGGEDTQYF.

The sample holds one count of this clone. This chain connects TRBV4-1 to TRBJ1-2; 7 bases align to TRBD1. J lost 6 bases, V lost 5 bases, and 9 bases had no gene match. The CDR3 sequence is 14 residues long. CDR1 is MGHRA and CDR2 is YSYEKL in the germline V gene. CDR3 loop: CASSVNRGGDGYTF. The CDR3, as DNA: TGCGCCAGCAGCGTGAACAGGGGCGGCGATGGCTACACCTTC.

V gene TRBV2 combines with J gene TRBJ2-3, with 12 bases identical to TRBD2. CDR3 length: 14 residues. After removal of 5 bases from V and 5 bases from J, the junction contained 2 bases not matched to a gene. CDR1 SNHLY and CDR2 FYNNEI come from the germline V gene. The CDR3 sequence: CASSLLAGGDTQYF. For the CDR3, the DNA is TGTGCCAGCAGTTTACTAGCGGGAGGAGATACGCAGTATTTT.

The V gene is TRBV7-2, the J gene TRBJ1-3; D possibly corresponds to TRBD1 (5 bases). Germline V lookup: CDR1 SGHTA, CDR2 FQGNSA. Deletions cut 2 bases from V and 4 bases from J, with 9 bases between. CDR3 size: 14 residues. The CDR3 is CASSLQGTGNTIYF. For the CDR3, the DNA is TGTGCCAGCAGCTTACAGGGAACCGGAAACACCATATATTTT.

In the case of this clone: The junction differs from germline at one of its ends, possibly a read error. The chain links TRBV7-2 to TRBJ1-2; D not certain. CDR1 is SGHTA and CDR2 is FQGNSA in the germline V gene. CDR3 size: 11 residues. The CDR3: CASSSNYGYTF. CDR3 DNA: TGTGCCAGCAGCTCTAATTATGGCTACACCTTC.

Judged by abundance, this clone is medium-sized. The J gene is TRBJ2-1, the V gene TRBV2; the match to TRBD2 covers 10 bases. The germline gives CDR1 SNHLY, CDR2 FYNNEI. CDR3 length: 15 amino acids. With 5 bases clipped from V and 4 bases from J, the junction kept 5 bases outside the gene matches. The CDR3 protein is CASSQGLAVYNEQFF. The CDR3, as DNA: TGTGCCAGCAGTCAAGGACTAGCGGTATACAATGAGCAGTTCTTC.

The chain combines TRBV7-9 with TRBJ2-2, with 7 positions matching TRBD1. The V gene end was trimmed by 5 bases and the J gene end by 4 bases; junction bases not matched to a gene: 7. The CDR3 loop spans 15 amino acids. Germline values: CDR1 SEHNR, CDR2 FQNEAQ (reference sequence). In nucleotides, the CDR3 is TGTGCCAGCAGCCCCGCCAGGGGGATCACCGGGGAGCTGTTTTTT. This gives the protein CASSPARGITGELFF.

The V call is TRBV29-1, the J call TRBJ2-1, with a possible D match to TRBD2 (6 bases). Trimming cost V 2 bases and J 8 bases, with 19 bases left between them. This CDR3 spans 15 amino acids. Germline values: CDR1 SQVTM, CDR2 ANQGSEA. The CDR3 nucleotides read TGCAGCGTTGAATTGTTCGCTAGCGATGGGGATGAGCAGTTCTTC. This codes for CSVELFASDGDEQFF.

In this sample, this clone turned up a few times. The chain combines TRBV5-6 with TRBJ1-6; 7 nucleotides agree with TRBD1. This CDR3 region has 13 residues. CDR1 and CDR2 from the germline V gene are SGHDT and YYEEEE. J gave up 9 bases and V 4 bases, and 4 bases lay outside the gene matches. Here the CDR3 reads CASSEYRGSPLHF. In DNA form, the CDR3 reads TGTGCCAGCAGCGAGTACAGGGGTTCACCCCTCCACTTT.

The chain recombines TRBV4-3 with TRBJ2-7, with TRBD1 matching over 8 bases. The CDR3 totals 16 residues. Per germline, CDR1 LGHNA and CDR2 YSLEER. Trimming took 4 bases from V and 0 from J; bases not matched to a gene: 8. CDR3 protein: CASSRGRTGSSYEQYF. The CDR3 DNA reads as TGCGCCAGCAGCCGGGGTAGGACAGGGAGCTCCTACGAGCAGTACTTC.

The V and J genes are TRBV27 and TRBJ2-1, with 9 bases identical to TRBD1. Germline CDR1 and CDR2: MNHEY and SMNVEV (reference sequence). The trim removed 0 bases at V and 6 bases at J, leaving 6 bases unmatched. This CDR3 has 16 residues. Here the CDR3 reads CASSLSGTGFGNEQFF. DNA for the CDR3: TGTGCCAGCAGTTTATCCGGGACAGGGTTCGGCAATGAGCAGTTCTTC.

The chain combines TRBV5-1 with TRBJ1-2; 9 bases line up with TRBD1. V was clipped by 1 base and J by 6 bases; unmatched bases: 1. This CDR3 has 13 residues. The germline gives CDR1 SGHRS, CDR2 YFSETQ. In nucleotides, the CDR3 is TGCGCCAGCAGCTTGACAGGGGGCAATGGCTACACCTTC. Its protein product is CASSLTGGNGYTF.

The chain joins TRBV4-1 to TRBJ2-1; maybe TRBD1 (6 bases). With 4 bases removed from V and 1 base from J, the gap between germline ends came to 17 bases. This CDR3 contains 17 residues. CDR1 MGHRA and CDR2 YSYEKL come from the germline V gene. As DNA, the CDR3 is TGCGCCAGCAGCCGTGAGTGGGGGCACTTTTCCTACAATGAGCAGTTCTTC. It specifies CASSREWGHFSYNEQFF.

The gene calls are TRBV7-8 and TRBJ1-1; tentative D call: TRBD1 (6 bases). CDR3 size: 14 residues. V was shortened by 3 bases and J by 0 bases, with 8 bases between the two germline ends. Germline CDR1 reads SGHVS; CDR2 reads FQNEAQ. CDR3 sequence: CASSFRTVNTEAFF. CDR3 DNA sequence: TGTGCCAGCAGCTTTCGGACAGTGAACACTGAAGCTTTCTTT.

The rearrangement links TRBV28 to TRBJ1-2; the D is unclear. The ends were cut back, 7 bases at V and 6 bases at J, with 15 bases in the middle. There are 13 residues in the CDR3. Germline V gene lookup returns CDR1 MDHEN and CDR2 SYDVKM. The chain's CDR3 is CASTTDMIDGYTF. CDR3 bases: TGTGCCAGCACCACCGACATGATCGATGGCTACACCTTC.

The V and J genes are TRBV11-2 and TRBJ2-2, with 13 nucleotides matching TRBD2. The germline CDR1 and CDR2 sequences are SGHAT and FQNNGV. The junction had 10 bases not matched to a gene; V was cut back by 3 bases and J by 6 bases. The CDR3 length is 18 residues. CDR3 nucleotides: TGTGCCAGCAGCTTCCTCGGAACTAGCGGGAGGGCCTCCGGGGAGCTGTTTTTT. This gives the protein CASSFLGTSGRASGELFF.

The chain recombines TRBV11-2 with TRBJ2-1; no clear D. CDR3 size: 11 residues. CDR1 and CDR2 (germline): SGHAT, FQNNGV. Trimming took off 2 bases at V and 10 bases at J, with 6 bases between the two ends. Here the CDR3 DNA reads TGTGCCAGCAGCTTAAATCAAGAGCAGTTCTTC. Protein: CASSLNQEQFF.

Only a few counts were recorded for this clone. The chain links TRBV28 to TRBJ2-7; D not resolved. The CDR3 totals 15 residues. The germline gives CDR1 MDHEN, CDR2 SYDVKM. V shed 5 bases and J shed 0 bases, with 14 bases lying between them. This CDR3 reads CASSPRVFHSYEQYF. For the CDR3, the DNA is TGTGCCAGCAGTCCTCGCGTGTTCCACTCCTACGAGCAGTACTTC.

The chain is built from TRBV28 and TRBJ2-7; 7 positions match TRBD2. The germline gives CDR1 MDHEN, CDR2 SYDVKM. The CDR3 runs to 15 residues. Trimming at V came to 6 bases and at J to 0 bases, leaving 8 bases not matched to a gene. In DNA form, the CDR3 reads TGTGCCAGCAGCGGCCATCGGGGGGACTCCTACGAGCAGTACTTC. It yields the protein CASSGHRGDSYEQYF.

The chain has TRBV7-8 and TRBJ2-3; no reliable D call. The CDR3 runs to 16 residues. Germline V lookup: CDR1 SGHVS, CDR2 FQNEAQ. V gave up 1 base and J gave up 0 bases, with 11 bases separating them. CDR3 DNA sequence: TGTGCCAGCAGCTTAGGGCTAGACCCTAGCACAGATACGCAGTATTTT. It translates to CASSLGLDPSTDTQYF.

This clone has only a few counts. CDR3 bases: TGCGCCAGCAGCTTGGCCAGGGCCGGGGAGCTGTTTTTT. Translated, it gives CASSLARAGELFF. The rearrangement links TRBV5-1 to TRBJ2-2; tentative D call: TRBD1 (5 bases). This CDR3 region has 13 residues. From germline, CDR1 is SGHRS and CDR2 YFSETQ. V shed 0 bases and J shed 6 bases, with 6 bases lying between them.

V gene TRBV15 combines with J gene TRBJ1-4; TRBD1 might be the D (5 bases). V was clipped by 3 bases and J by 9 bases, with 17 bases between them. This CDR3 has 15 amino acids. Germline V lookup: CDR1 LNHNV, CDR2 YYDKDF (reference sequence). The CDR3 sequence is CATSSPRVVGKKLFF. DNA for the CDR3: TGTGCCACCAGCAGTCCCAGGGTAGTGGGGAAAAAACTGTTTTTT.

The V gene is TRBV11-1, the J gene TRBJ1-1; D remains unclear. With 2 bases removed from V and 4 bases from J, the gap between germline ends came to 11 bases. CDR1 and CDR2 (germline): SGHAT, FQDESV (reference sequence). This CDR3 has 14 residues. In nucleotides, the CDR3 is TGTGCCAGCAGCTTACTCCAGGCAGGCACTGAAGCTTTCTTT. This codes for CASSLLQAGTEAFF.

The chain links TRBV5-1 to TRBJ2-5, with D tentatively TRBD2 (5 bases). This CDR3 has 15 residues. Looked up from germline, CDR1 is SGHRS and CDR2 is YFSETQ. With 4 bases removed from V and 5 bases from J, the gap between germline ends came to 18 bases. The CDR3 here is CASSQEIPSGETQYF. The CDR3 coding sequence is TGCGCCAGCAGCCAAGAAATTCCGTCGGGGGAGACCCAGTACTTC.

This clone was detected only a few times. CDR3 bases: TGTGCCAGTAGTATCTTACTAGCGGGAGGTCCCACAGATACGCAGTATTTT. Translation: CASSILLAGGPTDTQYF. V is TRBV19 and J is TRBJ2-3, with TRBD2 identical over 12 bases. The V and J ends lost 3 bases and 2 bases, in that order; junction bases with no gene match: 6. The CDR3 has 17 amino acids. Germline CDR1 is LNHDA and CDR2 is SQIVND (reference sequence).

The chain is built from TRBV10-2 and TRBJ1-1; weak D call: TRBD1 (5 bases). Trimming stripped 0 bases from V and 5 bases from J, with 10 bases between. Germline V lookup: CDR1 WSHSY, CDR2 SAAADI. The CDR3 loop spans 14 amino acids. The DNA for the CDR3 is TGCGCCAGCAGTGAGTCCCAGGGAGGTACTGAAGCTTTCTTT. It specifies CASSESQGGTEAFF.

CDR3 region: CASSPPPGTELPYEQYF. CDR3 nucleotide sequence: TGTGCCAGCAGTCCACCACCCGGGACAGAGCTTCCCTACGAGCAGTACTTC. J is TRBJ2-7 and V is TRBV6-2 or TRBV6-3; TRBD1 aligns across 7 bases. This CDR3 comprises 17 residues. Germline lookup yields CDR1 MNHEY and CDR2 SVGEGT. J was trimmed by 2 bases and V by 5 bases; bases with no gene match: 15.

For the CDR3, the DNA is TGTGCCAGCAGCCGTTCACAGGGCCTGTTTCAGCCCCAGCATTTT. Residues: CASSRSQGLFQPQHF. V is TRBV28 and J is TRBJ1-5, with D tentatively TRBD1 (6 bases). With 6 bases removed from V and 6 bases from J, the gap between germline ends came to 18 bases. This CDR3 comprises 15 residues. Germline CDR1 is MDHEN and CDR2 is SYDVKM.

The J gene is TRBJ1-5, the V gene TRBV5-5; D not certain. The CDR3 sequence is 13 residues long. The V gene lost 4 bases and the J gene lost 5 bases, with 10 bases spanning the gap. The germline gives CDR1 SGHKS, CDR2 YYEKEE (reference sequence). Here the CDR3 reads CASSHDGDQPQHF. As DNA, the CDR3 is TGTGCCAGCAGCCATGACGGAGATCAGCCCCAGCATTTT.

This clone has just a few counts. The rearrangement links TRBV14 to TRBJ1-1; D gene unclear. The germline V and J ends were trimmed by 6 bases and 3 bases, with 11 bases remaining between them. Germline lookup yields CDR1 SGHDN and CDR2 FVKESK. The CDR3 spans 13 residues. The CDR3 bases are TGTGCCAGCAGTCCTTCCCTAGACACTGAAGCTTTCTTT. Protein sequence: CASSPSLDTEAFF.

CDR3 loop: CASRPQRGNTDTQYF. CDR3 sequence (DNA): TGTGCCAGCAGACCCCAGCGGGGAAACACAGATACGCAGTATTTT. The chain has TRBV6-5 and TRBJ2-3; TRBD2 agrees at 7 bases. Trimming cost V 6 bases and J 2 bases; bases outside gene matches: 8. CDR1 is MNHEY, CDR2 SVGAGI, per germline. This CDR3 is 15 amino acids long.